A selection of T cell receptor beta chains follows, all from one sample in a study of blood T cells in healthy people across ages. TCRdb ran MiXCR on the 5' RACE reads and lists one entry per CDR3 protein. The table lists 800,000 to 950,000 distinct CDR3 sequences, about 37% of them singletons, with 10% to 15% in the top ten. Sequencing was done on a sample of blood. Receptors were obtained from a man younger than 30 in good health. Each CDR3 is given with its conserved first and last residue. The D gene is left open where the match is weak. Only part of the rows carry a size: once, few, many, or a class if the clone is expanded.

D gene: NA
J gene: TRBJ1-1
clone size: few
V gene: TRBV20-1
CDR3 protein: CSASAGALTEAFF
CDR3 DNA: TGCAGTGCTAGTGCAGGAGCCCTCACTGAAGCTTTCTTT

D gene: NA
J gene: TRBJ2-5
clone size: NA
V gene: TRBV7-3
CDR3 protein: CASSLTIEGRQYF
CDR3 DNA: TGTGCCAGCAGCTTAACGATTGAGGGGAGGCAGTACTTC

D gene: TRBD2
J gene: TRBJ2-1
clone size: NA
V gene: TRBV2
CDR3 protein: CASSDGVAGGQQFF
CDR3 DNA: TGTGCCAGCAGTGATGGGGTAGCGGGGGGGCAGCAGTTCTTC

D gene: TRBD1
J gene: TRBJ1-1
clone size: NA
V gene: TRBV5-8
CDR3 protein: CASSFGQDRNTEAFF
CDR3 DNA: TGTGCCAGCAGCTTCGGACAGGATAGGAACACTGAAGCTTTCTTT

D gene: NA
J gene: TRBJ2-3
clone size: many
V gene: TRBV7-9
CDR3 protein: CASSSRRTPEQDTQYF
CDR3 DNA: TGTGCCAGCAGCTCTAGACGCACTCCCGAACAAGATACGCAGTATTTT

D gene: TRBD1
J gene: TRBJ2-5
clone size: NA
V gene: TRBV12-3/TRBV12-4
CDR3 protein: CASTLGQAHSEAQYF
CDR3 DNA: TGTGCCAGCACCCTCGGACAGGCGCATTCGGAGGCCCAGTACTTC

D gene: TRBD2
J gene: TRBJ2-3
clone size: NA
V gene: TRBV4-2
CDR3 protein: CASSQDTSGSGNTQYF
CDR3 DNA: TGTGCCAGCAGCCAAGATACTAGCGGGAGCGGGAATACGCAGTATTTT

D gene: NA
J gene: TRBJ2-3
clone size: NA
V gene: TRBV20-1
CDR3 protein: CSAVGLRTDTQYF
CDR3 DNA: TGCAGTGCTGTGGGACTGCGAACAGATACGCAGTATTTT

D gene: NA
J gene: TRBJ1-5
clone size: NA
V gene: TRBV6-2/TRBV6-3
CDR3 protein: CASSRREGHQPQHF
CDR3 DNA: TGTGCCAGCAGCAGGAGAGAGGGGCATCAGCCCCAGCATTTT

D gene: NA
J gene: TRBJ2-5
clone size: few
V gene: TRBV20-1
CDR3 protein: CSVTRQRGETQYF
CDR3 DNA: TGCAGTGTTACCCGACAGAGAGGGGAGACCCAGTACTTC

D gene: NA
J gene: TRBJ2-3
clone size: many
V gene: TRBV6-5
CDR3 protein: CASSYEGHDTDTQYF
CDR3 DNA: TGTGCCAGCAGTTACGAGGGACATGACACAGATACGCAGTATTTT

D gene: TRBD1
J gene: TRBJ2-4
clone size: NA
V gene: TRBV12-3/TRBV12-4
CDR3 protein: CASRPGQRNIQYF
CDR3 DNA: TGTGCCAGCAGACCGGGACAGCGGAACATTCAGTACTTC

D gene: NA
J gene: TRBJ2-6
clone size: NA
V gene: TRBV9
CDR3 protein: CASSVNSGADVLTF
CDR3 DNA: TGTGCCAGCAGCGTCAACTCTGGGGCCGACGTCCTGACTTTC

D gene: TRBD1
J gene: TRBJ2-1
clone size: NA
V gene: TRBV12-3/TRBV12-4
CDR3 protein: CASRFPPGQGDYNEQFF
CDR3 DNA: TGTGCCAGCAGATTTCCGCCAGGACAGGGTGACTACAATGAGCAGTTCTTC

D gene: NA
J gene: TRBJ2-3
clone size: NA
V gene: TRBV18
CDR3 protein: CASSPYRESTDTQYF
CDR3 DNA: TGTGCCAGCTCACCGTACAGGGAGAGCACAGATACGCAGTATTTT

D gene: NA
J gene: TRBJ1-1
clone size: few
V gene: TRBV2
CDR3 protein: CASKGDTMNTEAFF
CDR3 DNA: TGTGCCAGCAAGGGTGACACTATGAACACTGAAGCTTTCTTT

D gene: NA
J gene: TRBJ2-3
clone size: few
V gene: TRBV24-1
CDR3 protein: CATSDLSYTQYF
CDR3 DNA: TGTGCCACCAGTGATTTGTCCTATACGCAGTATTTT

D gene: NA
J gene: TRBJ1-4
clone size: NA
V gene: TRBV7-9
CDR3 protein: CASSLGGAEFYNEKLFF
CDR3 DNA: TGTGCCAGCAGCTTAGGAGGGGCCGAGTTTTATAATGAAAAACTGTTTTTT

D gene: NA
J gene: TRBJ1-5
clone size: many
V gene: TRBV18
CDR3 protein: CASSGSWGPNQPQHF
CDR3 DNA: TGTGCCAGCTCAGGTAGTTGGGGGCCGAATCAGCCCCAGCATTTT

D gene: TRBD1
J gene: TRBJ2-1
clone size: NA
V gene: TRBV5-1
CDR3 protein: CASSLEGTGSYNEQFF
CDR3 DNA: TGCGCCAGCAGCTTGGAGGGGACAGGCTCCTACAATGAGCAGTTCTTC

D gene: NA
J gene: TRBJ2-7
clone size: NA
V gene: TRBV20-1
CDR3 protein: CSAVRSYNEQYF
CDR3 DNA: TGCAGTGCTGTACGGTCCTACAATGAGCAGTACTTC

D gene: NA
J gene: TRBJ2-3
clone size: many
V gene: TRBV20-1
CDR3 protein: CSAPPDTSTDTQYF
CDR3 DNA: TGCAGTGCTCCTCCCGACACGAGCACAGATACGCAGTATTTT

D gene: TRBD1
J gene: TRBJ1-1
clone size: NA
V gene: TRBV12-3/TRBV12-4
CDR3 protein: CASSPMGTANTEAFF
CDR3 DNA: TGTGCCAGCAGCCCCATGGGGACAGCGAACACTGAAGCTTTCTTT

D gene: NA
J gene: TRBJ1-4
clone size: NA
V gene: TRBV20-1
CDR3 protein: CSVSREANEKLFF
CDR3 DNA: TGCAGTGTGAGCAGGGAAGCTAATGAAAAACTGTTTTTT

D gene: TRBD1
J gene: TRBJ2-7
clone size: NA
V gene: TRBV20-1
CDR3 protein: CSARDSRVRGTGDEQYF
CDR3 DNA: TGCAGTGCTAGAGATAGCCGGGTAAGGGGGACAGGGGACGAGCAGTACTTC

D gene: NA
J gene: TRBJ1-6
clone size: few
V gene: TRBV20-1
CDR3 protein: CSARKGGQSPLHF
CDR3 DNA: TGCAGTGCTAGAAAGGGTGGGCAATCACCCCTCCACTTT

D gene: NA
J gene: TRBJ1-2
clone size: many
V gene: TRBV20-1
CDR3 protein: CSATAGPLSNYGYTF
CDR3 DNA: TGCAGTGCTACGGCAGGGCCACTCTCTAACTATGGCTACACCTTC

D gene: NA
J gene: TRBJ1-6
clone size: few
V gene: TRBV7-2
CDR3 protein: CASSLGGGAVNSPLHF
CDR3 DNA: TGTGCCAGCAGCTTAGGGGGCGGCGCCGTTAATTCACCCCTCCACTTT

D gene: NA
J gene: TRBJ2-5
clone size: many
V gene: TRBV12-3/TRBV12-4
CDR3 protein: CASTHFTAQETQYF
CDR3 DNA: TGTGCCAGCACCCACTTCACAGCCCAAGAGACCCAGTACTTC

D gene: TRBD1
J gene: TRBJ1-1
clone size: few
V gene: TRBV4-1
CDR3 protein: CASSPPAVGTVFPNTEAFF
CDR3 DNA: TGCGCCAGCAGCCCGCCTGCGGTAGGGACAGTCTTTCCGAACACTGAAGCTTTCTTT

D gene: TRBD1
J gene: TRBJ2-4
clone size: NA
V gene: TRBV10-3
CDR3 protein: CAISSRDRILGEQYF
CDR3 DNA: TGTGCCATCAGTTCCCGGGACAGAATATTGGGTGAGCAGTACTTC

D gene: NA
J gene: TRBJ1-4
clone size: NA
V gene: TRBV7-2
CDR3 protein: CASSPDRSRDAGEKLFF
CDR3 DNA: TGTGCCAGCAGCCCCGATAGGAGCCGGGACGCCGGGGAAAAACTGTTTTTT

D gene: NA
J gene: TRBJ2-7
clone size: NA
V gene: TRBV7-3
CDR3 protein: CASSLSRETHEQYF
CDR3 DNA: TGTGCCAGCAGCTTGTCCAGGGAGACCCACGAGCAGTACTTC

D gene: TRBD1
J gene: TRBJ1-5
clone size: many
V gene: TRBV12-3/TRBV12-4
CDR3 protein: CASSDSRQGRQPQHF
CDR3 DNA: TGTGCCAGCAGTGACAGTAGACAGGGGAGGCAGCCCCAGCATTTT

D gene: NA
J gene: TRBJ1-1
clone size: NA
V gene: TRBV28
CDR3 protein: CASSLSPLSMNTEAFF
CDR3 DNA: TGTGCCAGCAGTTTGAGCCCCCTGTCCATGAACACTGAAGCTTTCTTT

D gene: TRBD1
J gene: TRBJ1-2
clone size: few
V gene: TRBV2
CDR3 protein: CASSEARGTGQGYTF
CDR3 DNA: TGTGCCAGCAGTGAAGCTAGGGGGACAGGCCAAGGCTACACCTTC

D gene: TRBD1
J gene: TRBJ1-1
clone size: few
V gene: TRBV6-2/TRBV6-3
CDR3 protein: CASSFLTGAGTEAFF
CDR3 DNA: TGTGCCAGCAGTTTTCTAACAGGGGCGGGCACTGAAGCTTTCTTT

D gene: NA
J gene: TRBJ2-5
clone size: NA
V gene: TRBV20-1
CDR3 protein: CSASEKGQTQYF
CDR3 DNA: TGCAGTGCTAGTGAGAAGGGCCAGACCCAGTACTTC

D gene: TRBD1
J gene: TRBJ1-1
clone size: NA
V gene: TRBV7-2
CDR3 protein: CASSSPDRGVSEAFF
CDR3 DNA: TGTGCCAGCAGCTCCCCAGACAGGGGGGTGAGTGAAGCTTTCTTT

D gene: NA
J gene: TRBJ1-2
clone size: few
V gene: TRBV29-1
CDR3 protein: CSVEGTSVGYTF
CDR3 DNA: TGCAGCGTTGAAGGCACGTCGGTTGGCTACACCTTC

D gene: TRBD1
J gene: TRBJ2-5
clone size: few
V gene: TRBV4-3
CDR3 protein: CASSQRPGQQETQYF
CDR3 DNA: TGCGCCAGCAGCCAACGCCCGGGACAGCAAGAGACCCAGTACTTC

D gene: NA
J gene: TRBJ1-2
clone size: NA
V gene: TRBV6-2/TRBV6-3
CDR3 protein: CASSNTGGAPNYGYTF
CDR3 DNA: TGTGCCAGCAGCAACACGGGGGGCGCGCCTAACTATGGCTACACCTTC

D gene: NA
J gene: TRBJ1-5
clone size: NA
V gene: TRBV27
CDR3 protein: CASSALSDGGMGNQPQHF
CDR3 DNA: TGTGCCAGCAGTGCACTATCGGACGGGGGCATGGGCAATCAGCCCCAGCATTTT

D gene: NA
J gene: TRBJ2-3
clone size: few
V gene: TRBV20-1
CDR3 protein: CSARDGGRVSTDTQYF
CDR3 DNA: TGCAGTGCTAGAGATGGTGGGCGGGTTAGCACAGATACGCAGTATTTT

D gene: NA
J gene: TRBJ2-2
clone size: NA
V gene: TRBV4-1
CDR3 protein: CASSQARGARGELFF
CDR3 DNA: TGCGCCAGCAGCCAAGCCCGGGGGGCGCGCGGGGAGCTGTTTTTT

D gene: NA
J gene: TRBJ1-2
clone size: many
V gene: TRBV12-3/TRBV12-4
CDR3 protein: CASSFPGQYGYTF
CDR3 DNA: TGTGCCAGCAGTTTCCCCGGGCAATATGGCTACACCTTC

D gene: NA
J gene: TRBJ2-3
clone size: few
V gene: TRBV6-1
CDR3 protein: CASRDLRSPTSTDTQYF
CDR3 DNA: TGTGCCAGCAGGGATCTCCGAAGCCCAACTAGCACAGATACGCAGTATTTT

D gene: TRBD1
J gene: TRBJ1-1
clone size: NA
V gene: TRBV5-1
CDR3 protein: CASSLGTGGSTEAFF
CDR3 DNA: TGCGCCAGCAGCCTCGGGACAGGGGGAAGTACTGAAGCTTTCTTT

D gene: TRBD1
J gene: TRBJ1-6
clone size: once
V gene: TRBV7-2
CDR3 protein: CAGSPQTGLRGNSPLHF
CDR3 DNA: TGTGCCGGCAGCCCCCAGACAGGCCTCAGGGGGAATTCACCCCTCCACTTT

D gene: NA
J gene: TRBJ2-7
clone size: NA
V gene: TRBV5-4
CDR3 protein: CASSISGSSYNEQYF
CDR3 DNA: TGTGCCAGCAGCATCTCAGGGAGCTCCTACAATGAGCAGTACTTC

D gene: NA
J gene: TRBJ2-1
clone size: NA
V gene: TRBV20-1
CDR3 protein: CSARELLRSSNEQFF
CDR3 DNA: TGCAGTGCTAGAGAACTACTTAGGTCTTCTAATGAGCAGTTCTTC

D gene: TRBD1
J gene: TRBJ1-2
clone size: few
V gene: TRBV6-5
CDR3 protein: CASSYTGVANYGYTF
CDR3 DNA: TGTGCCAGCAGTTATACAGGGGTCGCCAACTATGGCTACACCTTC

D gene: NA
J gene: TRBJ2-7
clone size: few
V gene: TRBV7-2
CDR3 protein: CASRLGGDSSYEQYF
CDR3 DNA: TGTGCCAGCAGGTTAGGGGGGGACTCTTCCTACGAGCAGTACTTC

D gene: TRBD1
J gene: TRBJ2-2
clone size: NA
V gene: TRBV12-3/TRBV12-4
CDR3 protein: CASSSSTGGNTGELFF
CDR3 DNA: TGTGCCAGCAGTTCCTCGACAGGGGGGAACACCGGGGAGCTGTTTTTT

D gene: NA
J gene: TRBJ2-5
clone size: NA
V gene: TRBV12-3/TRBV12-4
CDR3 protein: CASSLTPGDYNERYF
CDR3 DNA: TGTGCCAGCAGTCTCACTCCGGGAGATTACAATGAGCGGTACTTC

D gene: TRBD1
J gene: TRBJ1-5
clone size: few
V gene: TRBV6-2/TRBV6-3
CDR3 protein: CASSYSGQGHHQPQHF
CDR3 DNA: TGTGCCAGCAGTTATTCGGGACAGGGGCATCATCAGCCCCAGCATTTT